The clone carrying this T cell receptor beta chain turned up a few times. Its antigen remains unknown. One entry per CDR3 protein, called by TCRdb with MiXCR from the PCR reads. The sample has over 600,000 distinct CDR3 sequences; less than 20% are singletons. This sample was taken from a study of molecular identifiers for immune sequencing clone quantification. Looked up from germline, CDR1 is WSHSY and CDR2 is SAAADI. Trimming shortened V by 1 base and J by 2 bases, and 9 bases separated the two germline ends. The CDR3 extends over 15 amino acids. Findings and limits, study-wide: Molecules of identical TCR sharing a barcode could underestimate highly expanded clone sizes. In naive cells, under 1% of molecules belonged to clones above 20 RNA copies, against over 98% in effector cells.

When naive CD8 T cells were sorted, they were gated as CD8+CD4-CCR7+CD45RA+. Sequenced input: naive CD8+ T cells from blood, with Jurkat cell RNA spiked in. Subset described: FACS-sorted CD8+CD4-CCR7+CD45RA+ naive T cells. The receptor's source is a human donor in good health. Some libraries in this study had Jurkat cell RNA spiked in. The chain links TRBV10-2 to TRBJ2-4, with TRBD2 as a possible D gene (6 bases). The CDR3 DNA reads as TGCGCCAGCAGTGAGTTCGGGAGAACCAAAAACATTCAGTACTTC. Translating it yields CASSEFGRTKNIQYF.